The present T cell receptor (beta chain) was sequenced within a study of vaccination effects on CD4 cells after COVID-19. Study-wide findings and caveats: Recruitment yielded few convalescent patients, and the study had no early post-infection timepoints.

Once cultured for 9 to 11 days, the cells underwent separation to obtain CD4+ T cells. The infection with SARS-CoV-2 (confirmed by PCR) occurred in this person between March and December 2020. Cultures had half their medium replaced with IL-2 medium on days 3 and 7. Trimming removed 3 bases at V and 0 bases at J, with 12 bases between. CDR3 length: 15 residues. Germline CDR1 reads LNHDA; CDR2 reads SQIVND (reference sequence). Points on this clone: Its cognate antigen is unknown.

The data were produced by immunoSEQ multiplex PCR, yet TCRdb's version contains in-frame clones alone and is incomplete. The sample lists 40,000 to 60,000 clones, around 76% occurring once. The sequencing here drew on CD4+ T cells from PBMCs cultured without peptide, taken before COVID-19 vaccination. This chain uses TRBV19 with TRBJ2-7; the D gene is possibly TRBD2 (5 bases). The receptor comes from a human donor who had a prior SARS-CoV-2 infection. CDR3 sequence: CASSIQSRDSYEQYF. The CDR3, as DNA: TGTGCCAGTAGTATTCAGTCTCGGGACTCCTACGAGCAGTACTTC. Full variable domain (missing parts from reference TRBV19 and TRBJ2-7): DGGITQSPKYLFRKEGQNVTLSCEQNLNHDAMYWYRQDPGQGLRLIYYSQIVNDFQKGDIAEGYSVSREKKESFPLTVTSAQKNPTAFYLCASSIQSRDSYEQYFGPGTRLTVT.